This T cell receptor beta chain was captured in a study of identical twins. Trimming removed 3 bases at V and 6 bases at J, with 6 bases between. The CDR3 extends over 11 amino acids. From the 5' RACE reads, TCRdb called clonotypes with MiXCR, one entry per CDR3 protein. The table has about 660,000 distinct CDR3 sequences, over 8.5% seen once. In this sample, this clonotype turned up a few times. Its antigen is currently unknown. Study-level points and caveats: It was out-of-frame TCR alpha sharing in monozygotic twins that models underestimated.

All of the donors were Caucasians in good health. The same data also contributed to another study, on yellow fever vaccine responses in identical twins.

Sequencing was carried out using PBMCs. The receptor was derived from a woman aged 18-29 years in good health. The rearrangement uses TRBV12-3 or TRBV12-4 and TRBJ2-7, with a tentative D call TRBD2 (5 bases). This CDR3 is CASSFEGEQYF. Here the CDR3 DNA reads TGTGCCAGCAGTTTTGAGGGCGAGCAGTACTTC.